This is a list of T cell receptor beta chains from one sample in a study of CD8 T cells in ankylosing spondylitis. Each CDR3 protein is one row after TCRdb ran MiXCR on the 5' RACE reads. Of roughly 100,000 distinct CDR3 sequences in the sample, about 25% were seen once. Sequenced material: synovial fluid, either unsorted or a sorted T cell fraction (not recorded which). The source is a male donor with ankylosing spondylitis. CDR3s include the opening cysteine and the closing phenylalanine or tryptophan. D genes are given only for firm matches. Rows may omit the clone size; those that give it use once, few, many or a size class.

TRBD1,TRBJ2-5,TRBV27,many,CASTTWTGGQETQYF,TGTGCCAGCACCACATGGACAGGGGGCCAAGAGACCCAGTACTTC
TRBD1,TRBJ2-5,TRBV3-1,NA,CASSQGTGGTQYF,TGTGCCAGCAGCCAGGGGACAGGGGGGACCCAGTACTTC
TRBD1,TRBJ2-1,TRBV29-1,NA,CSVEQPTGSYNEQFF,TGCAGCGTTGAACAGCCGACAGGGTCCTACAATGAGCAGTTCTTC
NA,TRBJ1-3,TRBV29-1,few,CSVAGRAGNTIYF,TGCAGCGTTGCGGGCAGGGCAGGAAACACCATATATTTT
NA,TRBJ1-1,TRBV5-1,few,CASSKGPATEAFF,TGCGCCAGCAGTAAAGGACCGGCCACTGAAGCTTTCTTT
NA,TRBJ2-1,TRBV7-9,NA,CASSSSTNEQFF,TGTGCCAGCAGCTCGAGTACCAATGAGCAGTTCTTC
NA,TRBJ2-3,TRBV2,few,CASMGGLGDTQYF,TGTGCCAGCATGGGGGGGCTCGGAGATACGCAGTATTTT
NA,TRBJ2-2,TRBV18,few,CASSPPTAAGGELFF,TGTGCCAGCTCACCACCGACCGCGGCAGGCGGGGAGCTGTTTTTT
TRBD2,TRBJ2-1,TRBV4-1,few,CASSQDLGGSPSYNEQFF,TGCGCCAGCAGCCAAGATTTGGGCGGGAGTCCGTCCTACAATGAGCAGTTCTTC
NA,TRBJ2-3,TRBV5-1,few,CASSLDRRDTQYF,TGCGCCAGCAGCTTGGACAGGCGGGATACGCAGTATTTT
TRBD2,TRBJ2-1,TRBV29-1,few,CSAAGTSGTRQFF,TGCAGCGCTGCCGGGACTAGCGGCACCAGGCAGTTCTTC
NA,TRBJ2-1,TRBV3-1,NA,CASSQDVGRRQFF,TGTGCCAGCAGCCAAGACGTCGGGAGAAGGCAGTTCTTC
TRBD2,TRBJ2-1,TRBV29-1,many,CSFYLAGGGEQFF,TGCAGCTTCTATTTAGCGGGAGGGGGGGAGCAGTTCTTC
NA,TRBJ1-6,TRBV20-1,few,CSARSTPRDINSYNSPLHF,TGCAGTGCTAGATCCACGCCACGGGACATCAACTCCTATAATTCACCCCTCCACTTT
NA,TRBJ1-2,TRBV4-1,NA,CASSQDSRRGISYTF,TGCGCCAGCAGCCAAGATAGCCGACGGGGGATTAGCTACACCTTC
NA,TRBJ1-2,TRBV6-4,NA,CASLYGYTF,TGTGCCAGTCTCTATGGCTACACCTTC
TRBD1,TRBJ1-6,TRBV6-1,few,CASSRDRGADSPLHF,TGTGCCAGCAGCAGAGACAGGGGCGCAGATTCACCCCTCCACTTT
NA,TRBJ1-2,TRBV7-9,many,CASSLEEAQPYGYTF,TGTGCCAGCAGCTTAGAAGAGGCCCAACCATATGGCTACACCTTC
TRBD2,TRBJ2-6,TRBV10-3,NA,CAIWGRDPSSGANVLTF,TGTGCCATCTGGGGGAGGGATCCAAGCTCTGGGGCCAACGTCCTGACTTTC
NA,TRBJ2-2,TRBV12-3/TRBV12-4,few,CASSLLRVKSGELFF,TGTGCCAGCAGTTTACTCAGGGTTAAGTCCGGGGAGCTGTTTTTT
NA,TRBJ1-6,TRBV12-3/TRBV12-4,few,CASSAAGHSPLHF,TGTGCCAGCAGTGCGGCAGGACATTCACCCCTCCACTTT
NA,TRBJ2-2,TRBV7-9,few,CASSPQVNTGELFF,TGTGCCAGCAGTCCACAGGTGAACACCGGGGAGCTGTTTTTT
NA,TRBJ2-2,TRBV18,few,CASSPTGTGELFF,TGTGCCAGCTCACCGACGGGCACCGGGGAGCTGTTTTTT
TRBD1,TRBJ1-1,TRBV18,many,CASSPLATVRTGMNTEAFF,TGTGCCAGCTCACCGTTAGCTACCGTTAGGACAGGGATGAACACTGAAGCTTTCTTT
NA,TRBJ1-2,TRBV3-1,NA,CASSHGGIYGYTF,TGTGCCAGCAGCCACGGGGGGATCTATGGCTACACCTTC
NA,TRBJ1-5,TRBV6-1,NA,CASSPGRRSYSNQPQHF,TGTGCCAGCAGCCCCGGGCGAAGATCCTATAGCAATCAGCCCCAGCATTTT
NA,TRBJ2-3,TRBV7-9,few,CASSLGGATYTDTQYF,TGTGCCAGCAGTTTGGGGGGGGCCACCTACACAGATACGCAGTATTTT
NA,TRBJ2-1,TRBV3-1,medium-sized,CASSPSFRVEQFF,TGTGCCAGCAGCCCGTCCTTTCGGGTTGAGCAGTTCTTC
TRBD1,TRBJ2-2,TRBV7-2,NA,CASSFRDRDTGELFF,TGTGCCAGCAGCTTCCGGGACAGAGACACCGGGGAGCTGTTTTTT
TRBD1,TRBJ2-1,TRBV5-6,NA,CASSETGQYLYNEQFF,TGTGCCAGCAGCGAGACGGGACAGTACCTCTACAATGAGCAGTTCTTC
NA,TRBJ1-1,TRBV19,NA,CASLSSVGGLTEAFF,TGTGCCAGTCTAAGTTCCGTAGGGGGATTGACTGAAGCTTTCTTT
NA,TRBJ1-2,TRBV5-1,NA,CASSPEGVYGYTF,TGCGCCAGCAGCCCTGAGGGTGTCTATGGCTACACCTTC
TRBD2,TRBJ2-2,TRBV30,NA,CAWSRGSGRAFTGELFF,TGTGCCTGGAGTAGGGGTAGCGGGAGGGCCTTCACCGGGGAGCTGTTTTTT
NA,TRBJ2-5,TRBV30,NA,CAWSVGRDETQYF,TGTGCCTGGAGTGTAGGCAGGGATGAGACCCAGTACTTC
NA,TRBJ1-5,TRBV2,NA,CASSRLGGNQPQHF,TGTGCCAGCAGTAGACTGGGGGGCAATCAGCCCCAGCATTTT
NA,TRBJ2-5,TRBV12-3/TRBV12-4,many,CASTPGGLQETQYF,TGTGCCAGCACCCCCGGAGGACTACAAGAGACCCAGTACTTC
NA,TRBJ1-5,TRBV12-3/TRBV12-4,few,CASSTGLVQHF,TGTGCCAGCAGTACCGGATTAGTTCAGCATTTT
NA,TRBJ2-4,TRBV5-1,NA,CASSLGGIKNIQYF,TGCGCCAGCAGCTTGGGAGGAATCAAAAACATTCAGTACTTC
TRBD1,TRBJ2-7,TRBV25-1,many,CASSNPTGGSYEQYF,TGTGCCAGCAGTAACCCGACAGGGGGCTCCTACGAGCAGTACTTC
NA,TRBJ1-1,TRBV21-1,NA,CASSKPVPGQLMNTEAFF,TGTGCCAGCAGCAAACCCGTCCCGGGACAGCTTATGAACACTGAAGCTTTCTTT